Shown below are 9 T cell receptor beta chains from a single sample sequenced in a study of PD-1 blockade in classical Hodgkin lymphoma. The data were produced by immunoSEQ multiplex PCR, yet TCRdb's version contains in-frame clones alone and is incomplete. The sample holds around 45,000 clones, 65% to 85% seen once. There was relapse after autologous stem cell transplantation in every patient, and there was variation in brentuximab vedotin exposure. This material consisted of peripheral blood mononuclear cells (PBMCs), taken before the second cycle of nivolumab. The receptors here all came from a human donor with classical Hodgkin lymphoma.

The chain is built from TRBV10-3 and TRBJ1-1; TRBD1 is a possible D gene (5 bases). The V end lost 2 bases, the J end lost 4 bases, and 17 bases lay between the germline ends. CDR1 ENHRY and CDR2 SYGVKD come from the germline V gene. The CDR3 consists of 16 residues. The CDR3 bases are TGTGCCATCAGTGAGGTTACCGGGACTGGACTCACTGAAGCTTTCTTT. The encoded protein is CAISEVTGTGLTEAFF.

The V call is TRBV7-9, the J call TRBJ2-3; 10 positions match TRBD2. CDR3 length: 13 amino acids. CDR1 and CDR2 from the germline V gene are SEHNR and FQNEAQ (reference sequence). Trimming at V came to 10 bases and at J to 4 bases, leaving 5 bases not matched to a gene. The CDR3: CAIPGLASDTQYF. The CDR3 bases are TGTGCCATCCCGGGACTAGCGTCAGATACGCAGTATTTT.

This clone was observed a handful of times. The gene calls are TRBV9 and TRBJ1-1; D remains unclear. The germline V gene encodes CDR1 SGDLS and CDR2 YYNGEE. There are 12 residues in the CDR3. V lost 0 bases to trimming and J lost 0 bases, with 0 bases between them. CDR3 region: CASSVVNTEAFF. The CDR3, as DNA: TGTGCCAGCAGCGTAGTGAACACTGAAGCTTTCTTT. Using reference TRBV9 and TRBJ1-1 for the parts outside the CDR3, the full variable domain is DSGVTQTPKHLITATGQRVTLRCSPRSGDLSVYWYQQSLDQGLQFLIQYYNGEERAKGNILERFSAQQFPDLHSELNLSSLELGDSALYFCASSVVNTEAFFGQGTRLTVV.

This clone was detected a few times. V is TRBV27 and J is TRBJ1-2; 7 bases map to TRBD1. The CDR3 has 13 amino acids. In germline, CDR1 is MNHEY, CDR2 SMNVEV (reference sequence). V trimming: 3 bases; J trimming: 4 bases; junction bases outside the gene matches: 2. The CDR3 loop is CASSLTGIYGYTF. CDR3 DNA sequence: TGTGCCAGCAGTTTGACAGGGATCTATGGCTACACCTTC.

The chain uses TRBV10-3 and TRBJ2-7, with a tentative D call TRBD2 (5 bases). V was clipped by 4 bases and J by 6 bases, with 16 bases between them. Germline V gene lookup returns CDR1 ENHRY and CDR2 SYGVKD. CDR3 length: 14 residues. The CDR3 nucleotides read TGTGCCATCAGTGGAGGAAACCGGGGATCCGAGCAGTACTTC. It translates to CAISGGNRGSEQYF.

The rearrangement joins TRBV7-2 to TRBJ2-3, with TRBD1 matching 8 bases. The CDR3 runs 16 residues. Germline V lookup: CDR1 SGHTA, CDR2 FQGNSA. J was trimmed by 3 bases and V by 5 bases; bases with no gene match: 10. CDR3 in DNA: TGTGCCAGCAGCCCAGGTCGAGGACAGGGAACAGATACGCAGTATTTT. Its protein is CASSPGRGQGTDTQYF.

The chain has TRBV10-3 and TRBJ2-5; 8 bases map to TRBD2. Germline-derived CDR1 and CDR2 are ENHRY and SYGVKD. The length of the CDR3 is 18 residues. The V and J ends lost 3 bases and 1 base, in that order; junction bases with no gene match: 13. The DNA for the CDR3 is TGTGCCATCAGTGATCTGGCGGGAGGAAGAGGGGGCCAAGAGACCCAGTACTTC. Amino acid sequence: CAISDLAGGRGGQETQYF.

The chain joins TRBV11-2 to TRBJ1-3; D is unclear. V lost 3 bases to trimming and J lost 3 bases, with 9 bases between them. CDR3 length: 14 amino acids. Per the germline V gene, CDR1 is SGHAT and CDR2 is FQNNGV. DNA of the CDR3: TGTGCCAGCAGCTTTTTAGGGATTGGAAACACCATATATTTT. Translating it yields CASSFLGIGNTIYF.

CDR3 bases: TGTGCCAGCAGAGACAGGAACCTCCCCCAGCATTTT. It encodes CASRDRNLPQHF. This rearrangement joins TRBV6-5 to TRBJ1-5, with D perhaps matching TRBD1 (6 bases). This CDR3 contains 12 residues. The V end lost 6 bases, the J end lost 10 bases, and 13 bases lay between the germline ends. Germline V gene data show CDR1 as MNHEY and CDR2 as SVGAGI.